Included here is one TCR beta chain sequence, with context. This record comes from a study of CD8+CD57+ T cells in acquired aplastic anemia. All patients picked for sequencing had shown, by flow cytometry, an expansion of CD8+CD57+ cells. CDR3 and TCR beta VDJ profiling relied on a genomic DNA template. TCRdb re-analysed the reads in MiXCR, keeping a single row per CDR3 protein. The data contain tens of thousands of distinct CDR3 sequences, 60% to 70% of them singletons. The CDR3 length is 13 residues. Germline V lookup: CDR1 LNHDA, CDR2 SQIVND (reference sequence). Trimming stripped 3 bases from V and 1 base from J, with 6 bases between.

What was sequenced was sorted CD4+, CD8+, or CD8+CD57+ T cells (not recorded which) from PBMCs. The gene calls are TRBV19 and TRBJ1-1, with D tentatively TRBD1 (5 bases). The clonotype originates from a human donor with aplastic anemia. The DNA of the CDR3 is TGTGCCAGTAGTATGGGACCGAACACTGAAGCTTTCTTT. Protein: CASSMGPNTEAFF.